These T cell receptor beta chains were read from a single sample in a study of blood T cell repertoires in COVID-19. Clones were read by immunoSEQ multiplex PCR, and TCRdb kept only the in-frame ones, dropping some. The table lists 140,000 to 150,000 clones, approximately 89% of them singletons. Material: peripheral blood. These receptors originate from a human donor in a cohort sampled during active COVID-19. The CDR3 runs from the conserved cysteine through the conserved F or W. D genes are given only for firm matches. Clone size is given for some rows only: seen once, a few or many times, or a class if the clone is expanded.

V gene	D gene	clone size	J gene	CDR3 protein	CDR3 DNA
TRBV20-1	TRBD1	.	TRBJ2-7	CSASTGGYEQYF	TGCAGTGCTAGTACAGGGGGCTACGAGCAGTACTTC
TRBV9	.	few	TRBJ1-6	CASTREFFGSPLHF	TGTGCCAGCACCCGAGAGTTCTTCGGTTCACCCCTCCACTTT
TRBV6-1	TRBD1	.	TRBJ2-1	CASSDRAGGYNEQFF	TGTGCCAGCAGTGACAGGGCAGGGGGCTACAATGAGCAGTTCTTC
TRBV30	TRBD1	once	TRBJ1-1	CAWSVQGDTEAFF	TGTGCCTGGAGTGTACAGGGGGACACTGAAGCTTTCTTT
TRBV6-5	.	.	TRBJ1-4	CASSYSRGAGEKLFF	TGTGCCAGCAGTTACTCGAGGGGCGCGGGAGAAAAACTGTTTTTT
TRBV11-2	TRBD1	.	TRBJ2-1	CASSFNLGQGEDNEQFF	TGTGCCAGCAGCTTCAACCTAGGACAGGGAGAGGACAATGAGCAGTTCTTC
TRBV7-6	TRBD1	.	TRBJ2-3	CASSLVGTESTDTQYF	TGTGCCAGCAGCTTAGTTGGGACAGAAAGCACAGATACGCAGTATTTT
TRBV2	.	.	TRBJ1-1	CASSEATSKEAFF	TGTGCCAGCAGTGAAGCCACTTCTAAAGAAGCTTTCTTT
TRBV5-1	.	.	TRBJ1-1	CASSLDAGANTEAFF	TGCGCCAGCAGCTTGGACGCGGGAGCCAACACTGAAGCTTTCTTT
TRBV10-2	.	.	TRBJ1-1	CASSESGQSWAFF	TGCGCCAGCAGTGAGAGCGGACAGAGCTGGGCTTTCTTT
TRBV5-4	.	.	TRBJ1-3	CASSFLQGGSGNTIYF	TGTGCCAGCAGCTTTCTACAGGGAGGGTCTGGAAACACCATATATTTT
TRBV5-1	.	once	TRBJ2-3	CASSGVKRHTDTQYF	TGCGCCAGCAGCGGCGTGAAGCGGCACACAGATACGCAGTATTTT
TRBV7-8	TRBD1	.	TRBJ1-4	CASSPTGGQEKLFF	TGTGCCAGCAGCCCAACAGGGGGTCAAGAAAAACTGTTTTTT
TRBV7-3	TRBD1	.	TRBJ1-1	CASSYNGQGNTEAFF	TGTGCCAGCAGCTATAATGGACAGGGGAACACTGAAGCTTTCTTT
TRBV18	TRBD1	.	TRBJ1-1	CASSPQGAVNTEAFF	TGTGCCAGCTCACCACAGGGGGCTGTGAACACTGAAGCTTTCTTT
TRBV19	.	.	TRBJ1-1	CASSADRNTEAFF	TGTGCCAGTAGTGCGGACAGAAACACTGAAGCTTTCTTT
TRBV19	.	.	TRBJ2-7	CASSASVPPYEQYF	TGTGCCAGTAGTGCGTCGGTACCCCCCTACGAGCAGTACTTC
TRBV6-2/TRBV6-3	TRBD2	once	TRBJ2-7	CASNPGLASLGQYF	TGTGCCAGCAACCCGGGACTAGCGAGCCTGGGACAGTACTTC
TRBV5-1	.	.	TRBJ1-2	CASSATENYGYTF	TGCGCCAGCAGCGCGACAGAGAACTATGGCTACACCTTC
TRBV2	.	.	TRBJ1-2	CASKGPGNYGYTF	TGTGCCAGCAAGGGCCCGGGGAACTATGGCTACACCTTC
TRBV7-2	TRBD2	.	TRBJ2-4	CASSSSGGLAKNIQYF	TGTGCCAGCAGCTCCAGCGGGGGCCTAGCCAAAAACATTCAGTACTTC
TRBV10-1	TRBD1	.	TRBJ2-1	CASSPGTEANEQFF	TGCGCCAGCAGTCCCGGGACAGAAGCCAATGAGCAGTTCTTC
TRBV7-3	.	.	TRBJ2-7	CASSLTGGGSYEQYF	TGTGCCAGCAGCTTAACCGGGGGTGGCTCCTACGAGCAGTACTTC
TRBV10-3	.	.	TRBJ2-7	CAIRETGDYEQYF	TGTGCCATCAGGGAGACGGGAGACTACGAGCAGTACTTC
TRBV27	TRBD1	.	TRBJ1-5	CASSLWTGVQPQHF	TGTGCCAGCAGTTTATGGACAGGGGTCCAGCCCCAGCATTTT
TRBV10-3	.	.	TRBJ2-3	CASTAAEGDTQYF	TGTGCCTCCACGGCCGCGGAGGGGGATACGCAGTATTTT
TRBV5-1	.	.	TRBJ2-3	CASSLERGATDTQYF	TGCGCCAGCAGCTTGGAGCGCGGGGCGACAGATACGCAGTATTTT